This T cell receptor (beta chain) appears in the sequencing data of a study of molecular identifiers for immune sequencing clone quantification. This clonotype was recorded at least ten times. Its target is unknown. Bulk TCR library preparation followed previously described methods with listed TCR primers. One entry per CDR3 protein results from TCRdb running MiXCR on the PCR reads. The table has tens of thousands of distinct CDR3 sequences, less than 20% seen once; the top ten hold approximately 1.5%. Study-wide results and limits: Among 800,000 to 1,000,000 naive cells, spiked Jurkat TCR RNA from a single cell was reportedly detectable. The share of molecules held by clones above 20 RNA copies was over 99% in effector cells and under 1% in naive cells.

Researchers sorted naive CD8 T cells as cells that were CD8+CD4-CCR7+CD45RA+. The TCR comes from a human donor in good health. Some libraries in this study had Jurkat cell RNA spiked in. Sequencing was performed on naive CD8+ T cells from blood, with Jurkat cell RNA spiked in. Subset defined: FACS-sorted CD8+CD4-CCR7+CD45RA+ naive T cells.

For the CDR3, the DNA is TGCAGCCCACTGCGTCTCTCCTACAATGAGCAGTTCTTC. It codes for CSPLRLSYNEQFF. This chain joins TRBV29-1 and TRBJ2-1; the D is unclear. From germline, CDR1 is SQVTM and CDR2 ANQGSEA. CDR3 length equals 13 residues. Trimming cost V 8 bases and J 0 bases, with 11 bases left between them.